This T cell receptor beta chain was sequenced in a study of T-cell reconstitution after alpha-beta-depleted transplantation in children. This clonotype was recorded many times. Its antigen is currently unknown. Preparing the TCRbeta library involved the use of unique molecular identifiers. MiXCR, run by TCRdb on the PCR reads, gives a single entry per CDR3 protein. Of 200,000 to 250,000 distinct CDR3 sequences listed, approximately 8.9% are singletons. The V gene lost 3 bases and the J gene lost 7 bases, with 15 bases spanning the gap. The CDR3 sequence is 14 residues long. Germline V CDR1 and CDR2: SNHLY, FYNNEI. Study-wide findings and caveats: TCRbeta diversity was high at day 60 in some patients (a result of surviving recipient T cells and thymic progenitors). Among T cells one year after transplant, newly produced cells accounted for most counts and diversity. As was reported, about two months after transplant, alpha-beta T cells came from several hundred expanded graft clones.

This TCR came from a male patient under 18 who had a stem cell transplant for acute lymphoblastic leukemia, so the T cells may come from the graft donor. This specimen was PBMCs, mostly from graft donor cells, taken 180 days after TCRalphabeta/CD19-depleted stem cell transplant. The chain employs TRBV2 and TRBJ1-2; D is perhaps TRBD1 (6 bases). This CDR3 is CASSDGGRAAGYTF. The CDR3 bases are TGTGCCAGCAGTGACGGGGGCAGGGCCGCTGGCTACACCTTC. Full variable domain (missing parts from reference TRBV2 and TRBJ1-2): EPEVTQTPSHQVTQMGQEVILRCVPISNHLYFYWYRQILGQKVEFLVSFYNNEISEKSEIFDDQFSVERPDGSNFTLKIRSTKLEDSAMYFCASSDGGRAAGYTFGSGTRLTVV.